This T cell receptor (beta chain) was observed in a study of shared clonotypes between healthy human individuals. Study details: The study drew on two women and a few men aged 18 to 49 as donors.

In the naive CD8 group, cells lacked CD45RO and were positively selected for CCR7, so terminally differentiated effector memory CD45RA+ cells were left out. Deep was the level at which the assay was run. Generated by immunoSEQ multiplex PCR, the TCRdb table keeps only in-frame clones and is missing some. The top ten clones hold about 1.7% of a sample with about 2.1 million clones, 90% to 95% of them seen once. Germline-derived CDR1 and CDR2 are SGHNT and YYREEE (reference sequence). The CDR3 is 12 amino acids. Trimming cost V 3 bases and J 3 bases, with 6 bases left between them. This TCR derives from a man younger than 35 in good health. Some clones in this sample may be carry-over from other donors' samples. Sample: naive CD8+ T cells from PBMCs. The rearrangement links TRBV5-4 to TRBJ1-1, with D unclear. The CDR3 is CASSWEDTEAFF. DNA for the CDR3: TGTGCCAGCAGCTGGGAGGACACTGAAGCTTTCTTT.